The 28 T cell receptor beta chains below all came from one sample that was sequenced in a study of vaccination and CD4 T cells after COVID-19 (dated by TCRdb to between 2022 and 2023). The antigens for these receptors are not known. The method behind the library was PCR. Sequencing was performed on an Illumina iSeq 100. DNA from cultured CD4+ T cells was subjected to TCR sequencing with the Oncomine TCR Beta short-read assay at the Johns Hopkins FTIC core. TCRdb passed the public sequencing reads through fastp at Q25 and MiXCR, retaining productive beta sequences. Rows with a matching CDR3 protein are joined into one entry that keeps the most common DNA and genes. The sample records over 15,000 distinct CDR3 sequences, roughly 59% of which are singletons. The ten biggest clones cover 8% to 9.5% of the sample. The intended sense of this specimen's treatment or condition label: roughly 11-day PBMC culture with coronavirus spike peptide pools or control peptides (ViraFEST assay).

Sequenced: CD4+ T cells from blood, cultured in vitro. The receptors here all came from a human donor who had recovered from COVID-19.

This clonotype came up a few times. The V call is TRBV6-1, the J call TRBJ2-2, with 14 bases that match TRBD2. The J segment lost 4 bases and the V segment lost 6 bases, leaving 10 bases of the junction unmatched. Germline-derived CDR1 and CDR2 are MNHNS and SASEGT. The CDR3 is 18 amino acids. In nucleotides, the CDR3 is TGTGCCAGCAGCCCGACTAGCGGGAGGGTCGGGGGCACCGGGGAGCTGTTTTTT. Translation gives CASSPTSGRVGGTGELFF.

This clonotype was observed a few times. The chain combines TRBV10-3 with TRBJ2-3; 12 nucleotides match TRBD2. The CDR3 totals 15 residues. J was trimmed by 6 bases and V by 7 bases; bases with no gene match: 8. Germline V lookup: CDR1 ENHRY, CDR2 SYGVKD. This CDR3 reads CAIKTSGRSGDTQYF. The CDR3, as DNA: TGTGCCATCAAAACTAGCGGGAGGTCTGGGGATACGCAGTATTTT.

This clonotype turned up a few times. V is TRBV11-2 and J is TRBJ1-1; no firm D call. Trimming stripped 5 bases from V and 1 base from J, with 14 bases between. The CDR3 is 15 amino acids. The germline CDR1 and CDR2 sequences are SGHAT and FQNNGV. The CDR3 spells CASSLFAGANTEAFF. CDR3 bases: TGTGCCAGCAGCCTCTTCGCGGGCGCGAACACTGAAGCTTTCTTT.

V and J are TRBV7-2 and TRBJ2-1; D may be TRBD1 (6 bases). The germline V and J ends were trimmed by 1 base and 2 bases, with 9 bases remaining between them. Germline loops: CDR1 SGHTA, CDR2 FQGNSA. The CDR3 totals 15 residues. CDR3 in DNA: TGTGCCAGCAGCTTAGATGGGGGCGCCTACAATGAGCAGTTCTTC. Residues: CASSLDGGAYNEQFF. Full variable domain (rest looked up from reference TRBV7-2 and TRBJ2-1): GAGVSQSPSNKVTEKGKDVELRCDPISGHTALYWYRQSLGQGLEFLIYFQGNSAPDKSGLPSDRFSAERTGGSVSTLTIQRTQQEDSAVYLCASSLDGGAYNEQFFGPGTRLTVL.

The V and J genes are TRBV6-2 or TRBV6-3 and TRBJ2-5; maybe TRBD2 (6 bases). The CDR3 has 13 residues. The germline gives CDR1 MNHEY, CDR2 SVGEGT. The ends were cut back, 10 bases at V and 2 bases at J, with 14 bases in the middle. The CDR3 here is CATSGTQQETQYF. CDR3 DNA sequence: TGTGCCACTTCCGGGACTCAACAAGAGACCCAGTACTTC.

This clonotype has more than one count but fewer than ten. The chain recombines TRBV20-1 with TRBJ1-1; TRBD1 might be the D (5 bases). There are 14 residues in the CDR3. The germline V gene encodes CDR1 DFQATT and CDR2 SNEGSKA (reference sequence). Trimming stripped 0 bases from V and 4 bases from J, with 12 bases between. CDR3 region: CSARESRGPTEAFF. The DNA for the CDR3 is TGCAGTGCTAGAGAGAGTCGGGGACCCACTGAAGCTTTCTTT.

V usage is TRBV10-3 and J usage is TRBJ1-2; a weak D match, TRBD1 (6 bases). The germline gives CDR1 ENHRY, CDR2 SYGVKD. The CDR3 has 15 amino acids. Trimming took 3 bases from V and 0 from J, leaving 11 bases between them. Written as DNA, the CDR3 is TGTGCCATCAGTGATAGGACAGTCTCTAACTATGGCTACACCTTC. Translated: CAISDRTVSNYGYTF.

The chain employs TRBV6-1 and TRBJ2-3, with D possibly TRBD1 on 5 matching bases. Germline CDR1 reads MNHNS; CDR2 reads SASEGT. This CDR3 comprises 14 residues. V lost 8 bases and J lost 0, with 12 bases in between. CDR3 in DNA: TGTGCCAGCGGGGCGGCAGGTAGCACAGATACGCAGTATTTT. Translated, it gives CASGAAGSTDTQYF.

The chain couples TRBV20-1 to TRBJ1-2; no definite D call. Trimming stripped 6 bases from V and 0 bases from J, with 5 bases between. CDR3 length: 11 amino acids. CDR1 DFQATT and CDR2 SNEGSKA come from the germline V gene (reference sequence). The CDR3 is CSASANYGYTF. The CDR3 DNA sequence: TGCAGTGCCTCAGCTAACTATGGCTACACCTTC.

The chain links TRBV20-1 to TRBJ2-5; D unclear. Trimming removed 0 bases at V and 1 base at J, with 12 bases between. CDR1 is DFQATT and CDR2 is SNEGSKA in the germline V gene (reference sequence). The CDR3 runs to 15 residues. The CDR3 DNA sequence: TGCAGTGCTAGAGAGGGGTTGGGGATCCAAGAGACCCAGTACTTC. Residues: CSAREGLGIQETQYF.

The V call is TRBV11-2, the J call TRBJ1-2, with D hard to call. Germline V lookup: CDR1 SGHAT, CDR2 FQNNGV. The CDR3 runs to 15 residues. V was cut by 1 base and J by 4 bases, with 13 bases left in between. The CDR3 region is CASSLGQRPTYGYTF. The CDR3 DNA sequence: TGTGCCAGCAGCTTAGGCCAGAGACCTACCTATGGCTACACCTTC.

This chain connects TRBV20-1 to TRBJ1-2; a weak D match, TRBD1 (6 bases). CDR3 size: 12 residues. Trimming took off 3 bases at V and 7 bases at J, with 12 bases between the two ends. Germline V lookup: CDR1 DFQATT, CDR2 SNEGSKA (reference sequence). CDR3 amino acids: CSASDRWGGYTF. The DNA for the CDR3 is TGCAGTGCTAGTGACAGGTGGGGTGGCTACACCTTC.

The chain carries TRBV11-3 and TRBJ1-1; weak D call: TRBD1 (5 bases). Germline values: CDR1 SGHNT, CDR2 YENEEA. This CDR3 has 16 amino acids. V was trimmed by 5 bases and J by 4 bases, leaving 20 bases between them. CDR3 sequence (DNA): TGTGCCAGCAGCAGGGGCGGTTTCAGGGCGGTCACTGAAGCTTTCTTT. Residues: CASSRGGFRAVTEAFF.

DNA of the CDR3: TGCAGTGCGCGGACTAGCGGGGGGGGGAGCACAGATACGCAGTATTTT. Residues: CSARTSGGGSTDTQYF. The chain joins TRBV20-1 to TRBJ2-3, with 15 bases matching TRBD2. Trimming at V came to 6 bases and at J to 0 bases, leaving 4 bases not matched to a gene. The CDR3 extends over 16 amino acids. Germline CDR1 and CDR2: DFQATT and SNEGSKA (reference sequence).

V usage is TRBV7-2 and J usage is TRBJ1-5; no firm D call. This CDR3 contains 15 residues. V lost 0 bases and J 0 bases, leaving 6 bases between the germline ends. Germline lookup yields CDR1 SGHTA and CDR2 FQGNSA. CDR3 region: CASSLAGNSNQPQHF. Written as DNA, the CDR3 is TGTGCCAGCAGCTTAGCAGGAAATAGCAATCAGCCCCAGCATTTT.

V usage is TRBV4-2 and J usage is TRBJ2-4; D remains unclear. The germline gives CDR1 LGHNA, CDR2 YNFKEQ. V shed 1 base and J shed 0 bases, with 4 bases lying between them. The CDR3 loop spans 14 amino acids. The DNA of the CDR3 is TGTGCCAGCAGCCAAGGGACAGCCAAAAACATTCAGTACTTC. Its translation is CASSQGTAKNIQYF.

This clonotype was observed a handful of times. The CDR3 region has the DNA TGTGCCAGCAGCTTTCTCGCAAGTGCCGGGGAGCTGTTTTTT. Amino acids: CASSFLASAGELFF. The rearrangement links TRBV7-3 to TRBJ2-2; D unclear. The V end lost 3 bases, the J end lost 6 bases, and 11 bases lay between the germline ends. Germline CDR1 SGHTA, CDR2 FQGTGA. The CDR3 extends over 14 amino acids.

The chain recombines TRBV6-1 with TRBJ1-5; 8 bases match TRBD1. The CDR3 covers 15 residues. Germline CDR1 MNHNS, CDR2 SASEGT. The ends lost 6 bases at V and 0 bases at J; junction bases unmatched: 4. CDR3 loop: CASRDRGFSNQPQHF. The CDR3 DNA follows: TGTGCCAGCAGAGACAGGGGTTTTAGCAATCAGCCCCAGCATTTT.

There are a few counts of this clonotype. The rearrangement uses TRBV27 and TRBJ1-6; no firm D call. The germline V gene encodes CDR1 MNHEY and CDR2 SMNVEV (reference sequence). V lost 4 bases and J 0 bases, leaving 7 bases between the germline ends. The CDR3 is made up of 15 amino acids. CDR3 coding DNA: TGTGCCAGCAGTTGGGAGGCCTCCTATAATTCACCCCTCCACTTT. Translation: CASSWEASYNSPLHF.

This clonotype was seen a handful of times. This sequence joins TRBV7-2 and TRBJ1-5; D gene unclear. Trimming pared 1 base from V and 7 bases from J, leaving 11 bases between. In germline, CDR1 is SGHTA, CDR2 FQGNSA. The CDR3 has 14 residues. CDR3 in amino acids: CASSLGEVYQPQHF. DNA of the CDR3: TGTGCCAGCAGCTTAGGGGAGGTATACCAGCCCCAGCATTTT.

This clonotype appeared a few times. The chain couples TRBV20-1 to TRBJ2-5, with D perhaps given as TRBD1 or TRBD2 (5 bases each). CDR1 is DFQATT and CDR2 is SNEGSKA in the germline V gene (reference sequence). The CDR3 is 14 amino acids. With 2 bases removed from V and 7 bases from J, the gap between germline ends came to 17 bases. The CDR3 protein is CSARYESSGGTQYF. The CDR3 nucleotides are TGCAGTGCTAGATATGAGAGCTCTGGGGGGACCCAGTACTTC.

In its sample, this clonotype was seen a few times. The V call is TRBV27, the J call TRBJ1-5; 7 bases align to TRBD1. CDR1 is MNHEY, CDR2 SMNVEV, per germline (reference sequence). The CDR3 runs 15 residues. The trim removed 6 bases at V and 0 bases at J, leaving 5 bases unmatched. CDR3 amino acids: CASRKGQDSNQPQHF. CDR3 nucleotide sequence: TGTGCCAGCAGGAAAGGACAGGATAGCAATCAGCCCCAGCATTTT.

This clonotype was seen a few times. The gene calls are TRBV2 and TRBJ2-5, with unresolved D. The CDR3 spans 10 residues. With 7 bases removed from V and 5 bases from J, the gap between germline ends came to 5 bases. Germline CDR1 SNHLY, CDR2 FYNNEI. CDR3 protein: CASIGETQYF. CDR3 sequence (DNA): TGTGCCAGCATCGGGGAGACCCAGTACTTC. The full variable domain, its missing parts supplied by reference TRBV2 and TRBJ2-5, is EPEVTQTPSHQVTQMGQEVILRCVPISNHLYFYWYRQILGQKVEFLVSFYNNEISEKSEIFDDQFSVERPDGSNFTLKIRSTKLEDSAMYFCASIGETQYFGPGTRLLVL.

The rearrangement uses TRBV7-2 and TRBJ1-2; 7 bases line up with TRBD1. Germline V gene data show CDR1 as SGHTA and CDR2 as FQGNSA. Trimming took 1 base from V and 4 from J; bases not matched to a gene: 9. CDR3 size: 16 residues. CDR3 coding DNA: TGTGCCAGCAGCTTAGGGGGACAGTTTCTTCTCTATGGCTACACCTTC. Translating gives CASSLGGQFLLYGYTF.

V gene TRBV6-1 combines with J gene TRBJ2-1; D is undetermined. This CDR3 spans 15 amino acids. Trimming pared 7 bases from V and 7 bases from J, leaving 20 bases between. Germline V CDR1 and CDR2: MNHNS, SASEGT. CDR3 amino acids: CASIRERYYTNEQFF. CDR3 nucleotide sequence: TGTGCCAGCATTAGGGAAAGATATTATACAAATGAGCAGTTCTTC.

The chain recombines TRBV6-2 or TRBV6-3 with TRBJ2-1; a weak D match, TRBD2 (6 bases). V lost 0 bases and J 9 bases, leaving 12 bases between the germline ends. Germline assignment: CDR1 MNHEY and CDR2 SVGEGT. The CDR3 extends over 14 amino acids. CDR3: CASSYSPGAAEQFF. The CDR3 coding sequence is TGTGCCAGCAGTTACTCGCCGGGAGCAGCTGAGCAGTTCTTC.

This rearrangement joins TRBV2 to TRBJ2-1; D unclear. Germline CDR1 and CDR2: SNHLY and FYNNEI. Trimming cost V 7 bases and J 3 bases, with 7 bases left between them. The CDR3 loop spans 12 amino acids. The CDR3 DNA is TGTGCCAGCAATTCACTCTACAATGAGCAGTTCTTC. Encoded protein: CASNSLYNEQFF.

The chain carries TRBV30 and TRBJ1-2, with TRBD1 as a possible D gene (5 bases). Germline V CDR1 and CDR2: GTSNPN, SVGIG (reference sequence). The CDR3 contains 15 residues. Trimming removed 3 bases at V and 4 bases at J, with 18 bases between. CDR3 loop: CAWSRRGREGYGYTF. CDR3 nucleotides: TGTGCCTGGAGCCGGCGAGGCAGGGAGGGCTATGGCTACACCTTC.